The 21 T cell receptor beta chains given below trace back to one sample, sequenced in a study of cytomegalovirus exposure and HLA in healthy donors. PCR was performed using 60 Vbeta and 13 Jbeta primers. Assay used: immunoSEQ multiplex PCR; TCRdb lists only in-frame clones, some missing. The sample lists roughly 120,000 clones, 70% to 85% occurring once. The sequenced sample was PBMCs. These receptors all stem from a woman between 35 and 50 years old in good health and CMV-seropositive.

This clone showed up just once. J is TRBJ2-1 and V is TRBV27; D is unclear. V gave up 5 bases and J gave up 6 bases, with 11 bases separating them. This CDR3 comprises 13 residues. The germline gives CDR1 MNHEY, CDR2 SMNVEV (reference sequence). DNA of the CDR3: TGTGCCAGCAGTCCCCTGAATAGCAATGAGCAGTTCTTC. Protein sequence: CASSPLNSNEQFF.

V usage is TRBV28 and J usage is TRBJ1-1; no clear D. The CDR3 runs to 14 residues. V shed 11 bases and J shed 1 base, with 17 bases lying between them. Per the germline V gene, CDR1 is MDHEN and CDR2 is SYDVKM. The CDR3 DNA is TGTGCCGCGAGCTATTTTAGTTCGAACACTGAAGCTTTCTTT. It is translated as CAASYFSSNTEAFF.

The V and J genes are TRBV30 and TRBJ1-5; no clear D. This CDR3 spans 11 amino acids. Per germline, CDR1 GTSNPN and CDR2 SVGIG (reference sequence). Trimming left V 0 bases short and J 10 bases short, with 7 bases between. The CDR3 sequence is CAWSVRGPQHF. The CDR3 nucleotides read TGTGCCTGGAGTGTACGGGGTCCCCAGCATTTT. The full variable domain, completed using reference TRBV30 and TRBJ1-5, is SQTIHQWPATLVQPVGSPLSLECTVEGTSNPNLYWYRQAAGRGLQLLFYSVGIGQISSEVPQNLSASRPQDRQFILSSKKLLLSDSGFYLCAWSVRGPQHFGDGTRLSIL.

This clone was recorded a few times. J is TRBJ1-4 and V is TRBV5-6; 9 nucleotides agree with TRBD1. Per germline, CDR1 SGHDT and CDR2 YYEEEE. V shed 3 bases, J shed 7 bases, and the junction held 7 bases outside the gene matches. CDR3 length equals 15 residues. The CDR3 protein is CASSSGTGFSEKLFF. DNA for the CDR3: TGTGCCAGCAGCTCTGGGACAGGGTTTAGTGAAAAACTGTTTTTT.

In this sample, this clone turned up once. In DNA, the CDR3 is TGTGCCAGCAGTGCAAACAGGGGTAGGACCACTGAAGCTTTCTTT. It specifies CASSANRGRTTEAFF. The chain recombines TRBV28 with TRBJ1-1; 7 bases are a match to TRBD1. CDR3 size: 15 residues. CDR1 is MDHEN and CDR2 is SYDVKM in the germline V gene. V shed 5 bases, J shed 4 bases, and the junction held 10 bases outside the gene matches. The entire variable domain, with the rest obtained from reference TRBV28 and TRBJ1-1, is as follows: DVKVTQSSRYLVKRTGEKVFLECVQDMDHENMFWYRQDPGLGLRLIYFSYDVKMKEKGDIPEGYSVSREKKERFSLILESASTNQTSMYLCASSANRGRTTEAFFGQGTRLTVV.

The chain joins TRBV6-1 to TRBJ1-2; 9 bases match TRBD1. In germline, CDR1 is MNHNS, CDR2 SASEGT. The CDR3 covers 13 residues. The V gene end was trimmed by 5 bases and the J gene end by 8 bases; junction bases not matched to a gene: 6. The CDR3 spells CASSFQGTGGYTF. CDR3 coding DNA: TGTGCCAGCAGTTTCCAGGGGACAGGGGGCTACACCTTC.

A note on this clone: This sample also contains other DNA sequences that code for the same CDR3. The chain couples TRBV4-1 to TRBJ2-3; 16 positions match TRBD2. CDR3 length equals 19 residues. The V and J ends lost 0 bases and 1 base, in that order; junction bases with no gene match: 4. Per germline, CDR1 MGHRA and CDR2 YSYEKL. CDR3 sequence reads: CASSQEGTSGRAGTDTQYF. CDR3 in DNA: TGCGCCAGCAGCCAAGAGGGGACTAGCGGGAGGGCTGGCACAGATACGCAGTATTTT.

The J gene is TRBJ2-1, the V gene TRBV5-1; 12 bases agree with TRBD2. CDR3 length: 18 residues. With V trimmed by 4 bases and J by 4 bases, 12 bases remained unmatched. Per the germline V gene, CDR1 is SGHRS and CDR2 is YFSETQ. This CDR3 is CASSRTSGISKGYNEQFF. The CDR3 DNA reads TGCGCCAGCAGCCGGACTAGCGGGATATCGAAGGGTTACAATGAGCAGTTCTTC.

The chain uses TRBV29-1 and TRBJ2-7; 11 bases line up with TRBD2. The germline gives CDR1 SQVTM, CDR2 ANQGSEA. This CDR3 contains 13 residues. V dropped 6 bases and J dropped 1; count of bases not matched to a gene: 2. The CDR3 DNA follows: TGCAGCGTAGGGACTAGCGGATCCTACGAGCAGTACTTC. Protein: CSVGTSGSYEQYF.

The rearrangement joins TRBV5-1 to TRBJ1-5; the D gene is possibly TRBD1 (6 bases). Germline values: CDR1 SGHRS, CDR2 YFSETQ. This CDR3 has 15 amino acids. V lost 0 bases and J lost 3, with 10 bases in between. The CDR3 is CASSLGQANNQPQHF. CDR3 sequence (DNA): TGCGCCAGCAGCTTGGGACAGGCAAACAATCAGCCCCAGCATTTT.

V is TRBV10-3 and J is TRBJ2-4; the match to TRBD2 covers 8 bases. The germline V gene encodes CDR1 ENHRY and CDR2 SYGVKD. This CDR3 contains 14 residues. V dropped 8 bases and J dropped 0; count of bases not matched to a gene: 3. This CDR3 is CAISGGLAKNIQYF. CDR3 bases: TGTGCCATCTCGGGAGGGCTAGCCAAAAACATTCAGTACTTC.

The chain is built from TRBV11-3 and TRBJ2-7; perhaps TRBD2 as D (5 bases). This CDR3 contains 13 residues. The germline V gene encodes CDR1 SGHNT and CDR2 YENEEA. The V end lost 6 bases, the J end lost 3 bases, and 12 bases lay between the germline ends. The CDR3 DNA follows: TGTGCCAGCAGTCGTGGCCGGGGCTACGAGCAGTACTTC. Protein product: CASSRGRGYEQYF.

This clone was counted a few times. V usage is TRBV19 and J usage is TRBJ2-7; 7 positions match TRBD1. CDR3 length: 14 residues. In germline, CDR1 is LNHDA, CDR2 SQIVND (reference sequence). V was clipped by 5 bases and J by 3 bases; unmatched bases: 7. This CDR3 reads CASSRTGTVYEQYF. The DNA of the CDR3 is TGTGCCAGTAGTCGTACCGGGACAGTCTACGAGCAGTACTTC.

The CDR3 loop is CASSLDRGAYNEQFF. CDR3 nucleotide sequence: TGTGCCAGCAGCCTAGACAGGGGGGCGTACAATGAGCAGTTCTTC. The chain couples TRBV27 to TRBJ2-1; 9 nucleotides line up with TRBD1. The CDR3 spans 15 residues. Germline V CDR1 and CDR2: MNHEY, SMNVEV (reference sequence). V lost 6 bases, J lost 4 bases, and 7 bases stayed unmatched.

The CDR3 is CASSLSGRALNEQFF. In nucleotides, the CDR3 is TGTGCCAGCAGCCTTAGCGGGAGGGCCCTCAATGAGCAGTTCTTC. This chain joins TRBV25-1 and TRBJ2-1; 11 bases agree with TRBD2. Germline V gives CDR1 MGHDK, CDR2 SYGVNS. The CDR3 is 15 amino acids. The ends lost 6 bases at V and 6 bases at J; junction bases unmatched: 7.

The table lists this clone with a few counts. In nucleotides, the CDR3 is TGTGCCAGCAGTCCGGACAGGGGAAACTACGAGCAGTACTTC. This encodes CASSPDRGNYEQYF. The gene calls are TRBV28 and TRBJ2-7; TRBD1 matches 9 bases. Germline CDR1 reads MDHEN; CDR2 reads SYDVKM. The CDR3 totals 14 residues. V lost 5 bases to trimming and J lost 3 bases; unmatched junction nucleotides: 5.

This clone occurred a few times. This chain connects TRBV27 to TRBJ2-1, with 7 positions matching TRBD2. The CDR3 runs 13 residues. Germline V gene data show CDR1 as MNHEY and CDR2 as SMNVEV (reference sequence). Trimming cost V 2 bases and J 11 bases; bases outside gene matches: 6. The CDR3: CASSLSSAGQQFF. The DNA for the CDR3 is TGTGCCAGCAGTTTAAGTTCAGCGGGGCAGCAGTTCTTC.

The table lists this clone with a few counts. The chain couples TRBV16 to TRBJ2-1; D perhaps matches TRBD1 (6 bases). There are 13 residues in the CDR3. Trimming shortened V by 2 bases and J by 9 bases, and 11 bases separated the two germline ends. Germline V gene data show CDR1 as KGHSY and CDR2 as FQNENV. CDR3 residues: CASSQTRGSEQFF. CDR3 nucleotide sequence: TGTGCCAGCAGCCAAACGAGGGGGAGTGAGCAGTTCTTC.

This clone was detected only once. In DNA, the CDR3 is TGTGCCAGCAGCCCTGGGACTAGCGGCTCCTACAATGAGCAGTTCTTC. This sequence encodes CASSPGTSGSYNEQFF. The rearrangement links TRBV7-9 to TRBJ2-1; 11 bases are a match to TRBD2. The CDR3 consists of 16 residues. The V gene end was trimmed by 5 bases and the J gene end by 0 bases; junction bases not matched to a gene: 3. Germline V gene data show CDR1 as SEHNR and CDR2 as FQNEAQ (reference sequence).

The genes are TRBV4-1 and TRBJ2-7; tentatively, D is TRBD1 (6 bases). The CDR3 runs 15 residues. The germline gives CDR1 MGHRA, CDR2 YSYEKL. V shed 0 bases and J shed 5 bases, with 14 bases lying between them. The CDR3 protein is CASSQDGVGADEQYF. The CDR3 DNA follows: TGCGCCAGCAGCCAAGATGGAGTGGGGGCGGACGAGCAGTACTTC.

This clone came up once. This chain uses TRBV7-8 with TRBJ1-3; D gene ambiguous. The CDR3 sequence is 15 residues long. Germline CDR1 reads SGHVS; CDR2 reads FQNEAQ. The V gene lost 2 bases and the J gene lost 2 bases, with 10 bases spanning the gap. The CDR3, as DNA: TGTGCCAGCAGCTTATACATAACCCCTGGAAACACCATATATTTT. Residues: CASSLYITPGNTIYF.